This passage covers 5 T cell receptor beta chains from one sample sequenced in a study of blood T cell repertoires in COVID-19. Assay used: immunoSEQ multiplex PCR; TCRdb lists only in-frame clones, some missing. The sample has around 100,000 clones; around 87% are singletons. The sample consisted of peripheral blood. These receptors were obtained from a woman aged 25-40 years with acute or convalescent COVID-19.

This rearrangement joins TRBV27 to TRBJ1-6; TRBD1 agrees at 11 bases. From germline, CDR1 is MNHEY and CDR2 SMNVEV (reference sequence). V trimming: 4 bases; J trimming: 8 bases; junction bases outside the gene matches: 1. The CDR3 has 14 residues. DNA for the CDR3: TGTGCCAGCAGTTGGGACAGGGGGTATTCACCCCTCCACTTT. Protein sequence: CASSWDRGYSPLHF.

The V call is TRBV28, the J call TRBJ1-1; 7 nucleotides agree with TRBD1. The CDR3 length is 18 residues. Per germline, CDR1 MDHEN and CDR2 SYDVKM. After removal of 4 bases from V and 2 bases from J, the junction contained 16 bases not matched to a gene. The CDR3 reads CASSSTLPGAGGNTEAFF. In nucleotides, the CDR3 is TGTGCCAGCAGTTCAACGCTCCCTGGGGCAGGGGGAAACACTGAAGCTTTCTTT.

The chain uses TRBV6-5 and TRBJ1-1, with D unclear. There are 15 residues in the CDR3. Germline V gene data show CDR1 as MNHEY and CDR2 as SVGAGI. V lost 0 bases and J 4 bases, leaving 12 bases between the germline ends. The CDR3 protein is CASSYSGTHSTEAFF. The CDR3 DNA is TGTGCCAGCAGTTACTCGGGCACCCACAGCACTGAAGCTTTCTTT.

This clone was observed many times. The rearrangement links TRBV5-1 to TRBJ2-7, with D uncertain. The germline V gene encodes CDR1 SGHRS and CDR2 YFSETQ. Trimming removed 4 bases at V and 1 base at J, with 15 bases between. The CDR3 is made up of 15 amino acids. In nucleotides, the CDR3 is TGCGCCAGCAGCACGTACAGTAGATCTTCCTACGAGCAGTACTTC. Amino acids: CASSTYSRSSYEQYF.

The chain employs TRBV7-3 and TRBJ1-6; 7 bases line up with TRBD1. Germline values: CDR1 SGHTA, CDR2 FQGTGA. The junction had 3 bases not matched to a gene; V was cut back by 2 bases and J by 11 bases. The CDR3 contains 13 residues. CDR3 in DNA: TGTGCCAGCAGCTTAGACAGGGAGACACCCCTCCACTTT. Protein product: CASSLDRETPLHF.